The source of this T cell receptor beta chain is a study of beta chain features in type 1 diabetes. About the research overall: Age, gender and cell yields were alike across patients and healthy donors. Study results and caveats: Possible PCR preference for shorter templates applied equally to patients and controls. The study found that naive, central memory and Treg TCRB repertoires appeared more similar in patients than in healthy donors.

Per germline, CDR1 MNHEY and CDR2 SMNVEV (reference sequence). The CDR3 runs to 15 residues. V gave up 2 bases and J gave up 2 bases, with 13 bases separating them. As every portion of the isolated RNA was reverse transcribed, the sequencing read expressed TCRB transcripts. The read count averaged approximately 3.5 million across naive, central memory and regulatory T cell samples. The data were produced by immunoSEQ multiplex PCR, yet TCRdb's version contains in-frame clones alone and is incomplete. Of about 340,000 clones in the sample, 7.5% to 9% were seen once. This clone was seen a few times. The antigen remains unidentified.

This sequence joins TRBV27 and TRBJ2-7; possible D gene TRBD2, 5 bases. The TCR sequence derives from a woman between 18 and 29 years old in good health. The sequencing sample was made of central memory CD4+ T cells from blood. DNA of the CDR3: TGTGCCAGCAGTTTAGCCCGGGGATTTCCCTACGAGCAGTACTTC. Translation gives CASSLARGFPYEQYF.